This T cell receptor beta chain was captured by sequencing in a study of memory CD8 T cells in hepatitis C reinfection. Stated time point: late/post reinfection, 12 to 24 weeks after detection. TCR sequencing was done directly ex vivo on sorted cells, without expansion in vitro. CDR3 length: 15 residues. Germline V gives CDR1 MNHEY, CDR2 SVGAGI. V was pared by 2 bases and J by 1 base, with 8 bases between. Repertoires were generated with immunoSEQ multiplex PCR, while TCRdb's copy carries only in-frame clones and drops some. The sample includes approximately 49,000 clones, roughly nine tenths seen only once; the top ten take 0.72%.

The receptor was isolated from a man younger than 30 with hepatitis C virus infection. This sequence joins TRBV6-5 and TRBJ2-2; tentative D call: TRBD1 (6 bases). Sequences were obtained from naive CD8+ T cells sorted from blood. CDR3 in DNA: TGTGCCAGCAGTTACAGACAGGTGAACACCGGGGAGCTGTTTTTT. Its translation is CASSYRQVNTGELFF.